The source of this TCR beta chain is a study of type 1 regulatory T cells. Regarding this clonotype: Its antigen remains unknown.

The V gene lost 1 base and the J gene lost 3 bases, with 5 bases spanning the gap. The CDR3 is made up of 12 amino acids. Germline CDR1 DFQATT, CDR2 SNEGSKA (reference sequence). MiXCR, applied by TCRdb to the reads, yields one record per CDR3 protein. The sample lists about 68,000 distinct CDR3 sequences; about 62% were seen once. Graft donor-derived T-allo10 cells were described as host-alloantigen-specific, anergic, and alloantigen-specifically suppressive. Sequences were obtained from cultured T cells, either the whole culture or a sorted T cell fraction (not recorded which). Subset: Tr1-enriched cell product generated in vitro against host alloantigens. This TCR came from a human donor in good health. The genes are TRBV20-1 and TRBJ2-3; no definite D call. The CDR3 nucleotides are TGCAGTGCTAGAGCCCAAACAGATACGCAGTATTTT. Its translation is CSARAQTDTQYF.